This T cell receptor (beta chain) was sequenced during a study of Graves' ophthalmopathy and Graves' hyperthyroidism. Study-level results: Ophthalmopathy progression prediction by the model yielded a sensitivity of about 71% and a specificity of under 85%.

The CDR3 runs to 16 residues. With 2 bases removed from V and 4 bases from J, the gap between germline ends came to 15 bases. CDR1 is SGHTA, CDR2 FQGNSA, per germline. Details on this clonotype: What it binds is not known.

RNA transcripts were the source from which TCR beta CDR3 regions were amplified. In the first round, RT-PCR was carried out with HTBI primers, and a multiplex PCR formed the second round. TCRdb passed the multiplex PCR reads through MiXCR, listing each CDR3 protein once. Of 1 million to 1.3 million distinct CDR3 sequences listed, about 40% are singletons. This rearrangement joins TRBV7-2 to TRBJ1-3; D perhaps matches TRBD1 (6 bases). The clonotype originates from an adult man with Graves' hyperthyroidism. The source material was peripheral blood or thyroid tissue (not recorded which). CDR3 nucleotides: TGTGCCAGCAGCTTATGGTCCGGGGGGGGCGGAAACACCATATATTTT. It yields the protein CASSLWSGGGGNTIYF.